This TCR beta chain was identified during a study of control samples from healthy donors and cancer patients. TCRdb keeps only in-frame clones here, not all; method: immunoSEQ multiplex PCR. Counted here are approximately 180,000 clones, 75% to 95% occurring once; the ten biggest clones make up 2%. Trimming removed 2 bases from V and 6 bases from J, with 8 bases in between. The CDR3 is 12 residues long. CDR1 is SGDLS, CDR2 YYNGEE, per germline. The sample taken for sequencing was blood. This TCR derives from a woman in her thirties or forties in good health. This chain links TRBV9 with TRBJ1-2; D remains unclear. CDR3 region: CASSVQRDGYTF. The CDR3 bases are TGTGCCAGCAGCGTCCAAAGGGATGGCTACACCTTC.